Listed below are T cell receptor beta chains from one sample, sequenced in a study of CD8 T cells in Susac syndrome. Each CDR3 protein gets one entry after TCRdb re-called the immunoSEQ multiplex PCR reads with MiXCR. The sample comprises 150,000 or so distinct CDR3 sequences, 95% of which are singletons, and around 0.15% rests with the top ten. Source material: CD4+ T cells from PBMCs. The receptors come from a human donor with Susac syndrome. CDR3s include the opening cysteine and the closing phenylalanine or tryptophan. Each record gives: V gene, J gene, CDR3 protein.

>TRBV12-3/TRBV12-4|TRBJ1-1
CASSRTANTEAFF
>TRBV20-1|TRBJ2-5
CSARGSTGLETQYF
>TRBV2|TRBJ2-3
CASSPVSSTDTQYF
>TRBV27|TRBJ1-2
CASTRDFTGYTF
>TRBV19|TRBJ1-5
CASVRQGNQPQHF
>TRBV12-3/TRBV12-4|TRBJ1-5
CASSRVNQPQHF
>TRBV7-9|TRBJ2-7
CASSTGTGSYEQYF
>TRBV5-1|TRBJ2-3
CASTPDGDHTDTQYF
>TRBV29-1|TRBJ2-7
CSVAGQGSEQYF
>TRBV5-1|TRBJ2-1
CASSLVQASGVNEQFF
>TRBV29-1|TRBJ1-2
CSVVWVNGYTF
>TRBV20-1|TRBJ1-1
CSASYGYTEAFF
>TRBV7-2|TRBJ2-5
CASSSDRGQETQYF
>TRBV12-3/TRBV12-4|TRBJ2-7
CASSPGGGLSYEQYF
>TRBV10-3|TRBJ2-1
CAISESGGEQFF
>TRBV30|TRBJ2-4
CAWSPTGGNIQYF
>TRBV6-5|TRBJ1-6
CASRPRDSWNSPLHF
>TRBV20-1|TRBJ1-1
CSAPTGGNTEAFF
>TRBV20-1|TRBJ2-2
CSASRQGPRGTGELFF
>TRBV6-2/TRBV6-3|TRBJ2-7
CASGTSGRAANEQYF
>TRBV12-3/TRBV12-4|TRBJ1-1
CASSPVPGQGMVDTEAFF
>TRBV12-3/TRBV12-4|TRBJ2-7
CASRGTGAYEQYF
>TRBV6-5|TRBJ2-4
CATRGAMAKNIQYF
>TRBV29-1|TRBJ1-1
CSVTGNLNTEAFF
>TRBV19|TRBJ1-2
CASSIDLPRAGYGYTF
>TRBV2|TRBJ2-4
CASSDRSKNIQYF
>TRBV24-1|TRBJ2-1
CATSDATATNEEQFF
>TRBV9|TRBJ2-1
CASSVGGTSGYNEQFF
>TRBV20-1|TRBJ1-1
CSARAGNTEAFF
>TRBV28|TRBJ1-4
CASSSPLAKNEKLFF
>TRBV12-3/TRBV12-4|TRBJ1-5
CASAPDREDQPQHF
>TRBV18|TRBJ2-7
CASSLGQGFNEQYF
>TRBV20-1|TRBJ2-7
CSASRPSYEQYF
>TRBV5-1|TRBJ2-1
CASSLESSYNEQFF
>TRBV13|TRBJ2-7
CASSQRTSGRLYEQYF
>TRBV23-1|TRBJ1-5
CASSHPGQGPRGNQPQHF
>TRBV9|TRBJ2-3
CASSEGRGHSTDTQYF
>TRBV30|TRBJ2-5
CACGVEETQYF
>TRBV4-1|TRBJ2-5
CASSQDGRSGGRTQYF
>TRBV20-1|TRBJ2-5
CSAPINQETQYF
>TRBV12-3/TRBV12-4|TRBJ2-6
CASSLRGTGANVLTF
>TRBV30|TRBJ2-2
CAWSVKGTGELFF
>TRBV5-1|TRBJ2-2
CASSLAGLAGAGELFF
>TRBV7-9|TRBJ1-2
CASSSQEGLLRGGYTF
>TRBV15|TRBJ1-1
CATRSGTVNTEAFF
>TRBV29-1|TRBJ1-1
CSALRGSEAFF
>TRBV20-1|TRBJ2-7
CSAESWTVGFEQYF
>TRBV5-1|TRBJ2-5
CASSFRVQETQYF
>TRBV3-1|TRBJ2-5
CASSSTSQETQYF
>TRBV29-1|TRBJ1-1
CSVMRGSEAFF
>TRBV30|TRBJ1-1
CAWINLRRGSPEAFF
>TRBV9|TRBJ2-1
CASSVEGQRPYNEQFF
>TRBV5-1|TRBJ1-2
CASSLTDNYGYTF
>TRBV7-9|TRBJ1-1
CASSARGGRDTEAFF
>TRBV5-8|TRBJ2-7
CASSLAVAYEQYF
>TRBV19|TRBJ2-1
CASMGRGWVYNEQFF
>TRBV23-1|TRBJ1-6
CASSQSYSTPLHF
>TRBV5-1|TRBJ1-6
CASSLGNSPLHF
>TRBV20-1|TRBJ2-7
CSAFSRDENYEQYF